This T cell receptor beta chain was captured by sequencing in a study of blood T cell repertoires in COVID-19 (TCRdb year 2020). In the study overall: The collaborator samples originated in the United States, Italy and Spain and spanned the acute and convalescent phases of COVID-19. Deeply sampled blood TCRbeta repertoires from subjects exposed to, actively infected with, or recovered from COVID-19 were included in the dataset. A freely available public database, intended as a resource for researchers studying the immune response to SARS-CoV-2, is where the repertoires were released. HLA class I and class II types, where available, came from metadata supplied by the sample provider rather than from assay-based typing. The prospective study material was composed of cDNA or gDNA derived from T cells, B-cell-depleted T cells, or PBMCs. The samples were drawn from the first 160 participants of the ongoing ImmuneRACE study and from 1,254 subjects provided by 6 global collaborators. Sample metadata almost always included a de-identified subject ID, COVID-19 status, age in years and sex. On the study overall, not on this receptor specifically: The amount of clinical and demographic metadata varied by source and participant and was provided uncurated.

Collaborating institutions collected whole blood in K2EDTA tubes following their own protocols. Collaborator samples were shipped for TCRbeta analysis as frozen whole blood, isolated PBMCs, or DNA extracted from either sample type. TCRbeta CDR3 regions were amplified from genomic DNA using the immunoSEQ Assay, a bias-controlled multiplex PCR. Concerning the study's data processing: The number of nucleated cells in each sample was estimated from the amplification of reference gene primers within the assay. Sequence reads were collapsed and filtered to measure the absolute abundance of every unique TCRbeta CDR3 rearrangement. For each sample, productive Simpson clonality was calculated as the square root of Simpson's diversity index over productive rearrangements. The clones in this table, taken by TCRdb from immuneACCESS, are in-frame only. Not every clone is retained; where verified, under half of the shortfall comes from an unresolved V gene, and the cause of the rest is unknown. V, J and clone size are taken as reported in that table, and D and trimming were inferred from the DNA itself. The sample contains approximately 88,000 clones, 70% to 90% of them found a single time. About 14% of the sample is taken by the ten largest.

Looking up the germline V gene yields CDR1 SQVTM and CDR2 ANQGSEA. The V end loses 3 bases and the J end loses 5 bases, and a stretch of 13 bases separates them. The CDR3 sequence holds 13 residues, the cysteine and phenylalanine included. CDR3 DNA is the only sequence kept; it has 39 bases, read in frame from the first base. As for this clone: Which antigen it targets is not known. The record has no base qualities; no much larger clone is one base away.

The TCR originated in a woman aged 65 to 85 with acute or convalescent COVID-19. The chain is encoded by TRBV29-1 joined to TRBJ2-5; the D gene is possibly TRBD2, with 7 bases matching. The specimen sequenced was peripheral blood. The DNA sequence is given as TGCAGCGTTGACTGGGGGGGCGATGAGACCCAGTACTTC. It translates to CSVDWGGDETQYF.